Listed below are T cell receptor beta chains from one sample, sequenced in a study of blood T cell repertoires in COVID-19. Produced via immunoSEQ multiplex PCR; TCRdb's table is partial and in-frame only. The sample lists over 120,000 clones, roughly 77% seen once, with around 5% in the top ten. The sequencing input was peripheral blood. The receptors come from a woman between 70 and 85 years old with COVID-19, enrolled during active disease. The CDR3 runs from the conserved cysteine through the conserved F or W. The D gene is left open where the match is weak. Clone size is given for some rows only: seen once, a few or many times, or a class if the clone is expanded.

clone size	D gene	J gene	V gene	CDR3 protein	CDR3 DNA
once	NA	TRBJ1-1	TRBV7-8	CASSLARGRDAFF	TGTGCCAGCAGCTTAGCGCGGGGCAGGGATGCTTTCTTT
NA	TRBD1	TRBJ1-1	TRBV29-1	CSVGDRTLNTEAFF	TGCAGCGTGGGGGACAGAACTCTGAACACTGAAGCTTTCTTT
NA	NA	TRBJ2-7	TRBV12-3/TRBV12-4	CASSLEAAGEQYF	TGTGCCAGCAGTTTAGAGGCTGCCGGGGAGCAGTACTTC
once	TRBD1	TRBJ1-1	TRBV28	CASRREGAVTEAFF	TGTGCCAGCAGACGTGAGGGGGCCGTCACTGAAGCTTTCTTT
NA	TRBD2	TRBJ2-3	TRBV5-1	CASSLEVAGGTDTQYF	TGCGCCAGCAGCTTGGAGGTAGCGGGGGGCACAGATACGCAGTATTTT
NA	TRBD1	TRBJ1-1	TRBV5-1	CASSLQDRGEAFF	TGCGCCAGCAGCCTACAAGACAGGGGTGAAGCTTTCTTT
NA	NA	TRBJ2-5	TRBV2	CASSYTGSQYF	TGTGCCAGCAGTTACACCGGGTCCCAGTACTTC
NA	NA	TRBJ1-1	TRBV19	CASSRLDSSTEAFF	TGTGCCAGTAGTCGCCTTGACAGCTCCACTGAAGCTTTCTTT
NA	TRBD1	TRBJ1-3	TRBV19	CASTSRDRGLSGNTIYF	TGTGCCAGTACCTCCCGGGACAGGGGACTCTCTGGAAACACCATATATTTT
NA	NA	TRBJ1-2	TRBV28	CASSLTAYGYTF	TGTGCCAGCAGTTTGACAGCCTATGGCTACACCTTC
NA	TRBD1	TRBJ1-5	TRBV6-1	CASSGNRGIGNQPQHF	TGTGCCAGCAGTGGAAACAGGGGAATAGGCAATCAGCCCCAGCATTTT
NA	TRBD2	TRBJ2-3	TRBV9	CASSVARGTSGGTDTQYF	TGTGCCAGCAGCGTAGCCCGTGGGACTAGCGGGGGAACAGATACGCAGTATTTT
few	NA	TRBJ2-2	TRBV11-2	CASSSLRGASTGELFF	TGTGCCAGCAGCTCTCTCCGCGGGGCGTCGACCGGGGAGCTGTTTTTT
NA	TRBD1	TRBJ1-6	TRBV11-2	CASSPGTENSPLHF	TGTGCCAGCAGCCCCGGGACAGAAAATTCACCCCTCCACTTT
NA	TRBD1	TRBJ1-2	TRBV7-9	CASSFNLDREHYGYTF	TGTGCCAGCAGCTTTAACCTCGACAGGGAGCACTATGGCTACACCTTC
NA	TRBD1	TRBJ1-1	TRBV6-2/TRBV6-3	CASSYLTGWSTEAFF	TGTGCCAGCAGTTACTTGACAGGGTGGAGCACTGAAGCTTTCTTT
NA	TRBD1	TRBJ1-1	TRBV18	CASSLDRATEAFF	TGTGCCAGCTCACTCGACAGGGCCACTGAAGCTTTCTTT
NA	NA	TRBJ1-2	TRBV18	CASSPAGLYDYTF	TGTGCCAGCTCACCGGCGGGGCTTTATGACTACACCTTC
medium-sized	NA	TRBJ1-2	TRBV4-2	CASSPFSGYGYTF	TGTGCCAGCAGCCCCTTTTCGGGCTATGGCTACACCTTC
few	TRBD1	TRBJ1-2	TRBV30	CAWSGTGGANGYTF	TGTGCCTGGAGTGGGACAGGGGGCGCGAATGGCTACACCTTC
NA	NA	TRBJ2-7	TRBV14	CASSQTRGFAEQYF	TGTGCCAGCAGCCAAACCAGGGGTTTCGCCGAGCAGTACTTC
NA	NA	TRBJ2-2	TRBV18	CASSQHRVDTGELFF	TGTGCCAGCTCACAGCACAGGGTTGACACCGGGGAGCTGTTTTTT